This T cell receptor (beta chain) was recorded in a study of CD8 T cells in Susac syndrome. Study context: Treatment status at blood draw for the Susac syndrome patients was therapy-naive, corticosteroids, or intravenous immunoglobulin alone. Study outcomes and limitations: In Susac syndrome, CD4+ T cell repertoires lacked any clonal expansion.

With respect to this clonotype: Its antigen is unknown.

The authors reverse transcribed roughly 0.45 to 1 ug RNA with random hexamers. Amplification of TCR beta CDR3 was carried out by immunoSEQ multiplex PCR, which covered 54 Vbeta and 13 Jbeta segments. TCRdb passed the immunoSEQ multiplex PCR reads through MiXCR, listing each CDR3 protein once. The sample has more than 150,000 distinct CDR3 sequences, about 96% seen once. CDR1 and CDR2 from the germline V gene are MNHEY and SVGEGT. V trimming: 4 bases; J trimming: 2 bases; junction bases outside the gene matches: 8. This CDR3 comprises 16 residues. The T cells that were sequenced for TCR beta were CD8+ and CD4+ cells from blood.

Sample: CD4+ T cells from PBMCs. This chain uses TRBV6-2 or TRBV6-3 with TRBJ2-1; 7 nucleotides agree with TRBD2. The TCR was taken from a human donor with Susac syndrome. CDR3: CASSSIRGEPYNEQFF. The CDR3 DNA sequence: TGTGCCAGCAGTTCCATCCGGGGGGAACCCTACAATGAGCAGTTCTTC.